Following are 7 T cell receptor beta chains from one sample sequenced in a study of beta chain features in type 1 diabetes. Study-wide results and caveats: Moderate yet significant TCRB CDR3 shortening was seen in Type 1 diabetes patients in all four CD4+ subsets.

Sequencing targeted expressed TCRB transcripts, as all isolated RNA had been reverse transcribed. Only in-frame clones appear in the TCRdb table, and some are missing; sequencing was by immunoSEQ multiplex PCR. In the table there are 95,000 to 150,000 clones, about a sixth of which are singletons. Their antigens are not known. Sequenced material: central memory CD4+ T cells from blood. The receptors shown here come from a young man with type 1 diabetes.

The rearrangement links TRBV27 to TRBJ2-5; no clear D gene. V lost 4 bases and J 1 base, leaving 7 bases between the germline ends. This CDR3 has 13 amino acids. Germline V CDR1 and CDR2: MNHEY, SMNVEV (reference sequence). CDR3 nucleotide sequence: TGTGCCAGCAGTTACCAGTTCCAAGAGACCCAGTACTTC. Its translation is CASSYQFQETQYF.

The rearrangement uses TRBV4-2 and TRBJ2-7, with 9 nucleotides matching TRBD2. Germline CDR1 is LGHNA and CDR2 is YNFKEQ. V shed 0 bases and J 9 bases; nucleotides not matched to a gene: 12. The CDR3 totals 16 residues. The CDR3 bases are TGTGCCAGCAGCCAAGAGATGGGACTAGCTCTTGGCGGGCAGTACTTC. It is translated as CASSQEMGLALGGQYF.

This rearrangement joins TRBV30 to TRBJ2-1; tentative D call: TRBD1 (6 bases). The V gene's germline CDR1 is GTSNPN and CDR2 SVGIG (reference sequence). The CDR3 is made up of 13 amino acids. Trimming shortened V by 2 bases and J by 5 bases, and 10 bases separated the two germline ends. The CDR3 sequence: CAWSTGWDNEQFF. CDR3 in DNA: TGTGCCTGGAGTACAGGGTGGGACAATGAGCAGTTCTTC.

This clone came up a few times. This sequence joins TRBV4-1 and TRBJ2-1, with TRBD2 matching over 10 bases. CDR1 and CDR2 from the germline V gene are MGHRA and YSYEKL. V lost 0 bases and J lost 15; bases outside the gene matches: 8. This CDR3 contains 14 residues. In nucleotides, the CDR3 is TGCGCCAGCAGCCAAGAACTAGCGGGGCCCCTTTCGTTCTTC. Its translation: CASSQELAGPLSFF.

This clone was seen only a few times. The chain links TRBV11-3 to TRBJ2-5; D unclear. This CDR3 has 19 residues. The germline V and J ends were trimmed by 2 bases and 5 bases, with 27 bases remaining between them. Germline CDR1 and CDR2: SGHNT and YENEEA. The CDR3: CASSLRNLGQTYLRETQYF. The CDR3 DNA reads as TGTGCCAGCAGCTTAAGAAATCTCGGCCAGACATATTTGAGGGAGACCCAGTACTTC.

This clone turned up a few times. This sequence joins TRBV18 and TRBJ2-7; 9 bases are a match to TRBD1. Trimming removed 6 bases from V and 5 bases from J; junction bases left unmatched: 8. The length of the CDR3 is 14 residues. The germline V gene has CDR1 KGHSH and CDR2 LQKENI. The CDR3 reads CASSPGQGLDEQYF. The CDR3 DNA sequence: TGTGCCAGCTCTCCGGGACAGGGCCTGGACGAGCAGTACTTC.

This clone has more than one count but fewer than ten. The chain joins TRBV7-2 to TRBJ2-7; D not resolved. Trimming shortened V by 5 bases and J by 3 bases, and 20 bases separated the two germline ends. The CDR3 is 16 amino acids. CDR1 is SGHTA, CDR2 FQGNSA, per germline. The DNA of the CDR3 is TGTGCCAGCAGCCGAGATGGTGGCGGCAGTCACTACGAGCAGTACTTC. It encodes CASSRDGGGSHYEQYF.